Following are 21 T cell receptor beta chains from one sample sequenced in a study of vaccination effects on CD4 cells after COVID-19. No antigen has been identified for these receptors. Prior to sequencing, the ViraFEST assay stimulated PBMC with viral peptide pools, which expanded the antigen-specific CD4+ T cells. At the end of around eleven days of culture, CD4+ T cells were isolated. TCRdb's table, derived via immunoSEQ multiplex PCR, lists solely in-frame clones and lacks some. The data hold roughly 76,000 clones, with around four fifths observed a single time. Sequencing used CD4+ T cells from PBMCs cultured with HCoV-229E spike peptides, obtained before COVID-19 vaccination. The receptor set was obtained from a human donor who received a COVID-19 vaccine.

This chain joins TRBV7-8 and TRBJ1-6; a weak D match, TRBD1 (6 bases). Germline V gives CDR1 SGHVS, CDR2 FQNEAQ. The CDR3 runs to 12 residues. V was pared by 1 base and J by 11 bases, with 6 bases between. The CDR3 sequence: CASSLGGPPLHF. In DNA form, the CDR3 reads TGTGCCAGCAGCTTAGGGGGGCCACCCCTCCACTTT. Variable domain in full (rest from reference TRBV7-8 and TRBJ1-6): GAGVSQSPRYKVAKRGQDVALRCDPISGHVSLFWYQQALGQGPEFLTYFQNEAQLDKSGLPSDRFFAERPEGSVSTLKIQRTQQEDSAVYLCASSLGGPPLHFGNGTRLTVT.

This chain uses TRBV10-1 with TRBJ2-5, with D possibly TRBD1 on 5 matching bases. CDR1 and CDR2 from the germline V gene are WNHNN and SYGVQD (reference sequence). V was shortened by 7 bases and J by 3 bases, with 21 bases between the two germline ends. This CDR3 comprises 16 residues. This chain's CDR3 is CASISGMPPSKETQYF. CDR3 DNA sequence: TGCGCCAGCATTTCAGGGATGCCACCAAGCAAAGAGACCCAGTACTTC.

The chain employs TRBV30 and TRBJ1-6, with 9 positions matching TRBD1. CDR1 and CDR2 from the germline V gene are GTSNPN and SVGIG (reference sequence). The CDR3 is 16 amino acids. The V gene end was trimmed by 0 bases and the J gene end by 11 bases; junction bases not matched to a gene: 11. The CDR3 loop is CAWSVRDRDFGTPLHF. The CDR3 DNA is TGTGCCTGGAGTGTACGGGACAGGGACTTTGGAACACCCCTCCACTTT. Based on the CDR3 plus reference TRBV30 and TRBJ1-6, the full variable domain is SQTIHQWPATLVQPVGSPLSLECTVEGTSNPNLYWYRQAAGRGLQLLFYSVGIGQISSEVPQNLSASRPQDRQFILSSKKLLLSDSGFYLCAWSVRDRDFGTPLHFGNGTRLTVT.

V and J are TRBV4-1 and TRBJ2-1; 13 nucleotides match TRBD2. Losses at the gene ends were 4 bases for V and 9 bases for J; bases not matched to a gene: 9. The CDR3 is 16 amino acids. The germline V gene encodes CDR1 MGHRA and CDR2 YSYEKL. The DNA for the CDR3 is TGCGCCAGCAGCCGCCCACTAGCGGGGGGGCTAAGTGAGCAGTTCTTC. Its translation is CASSRPLAGGLSEQFF.

This chain uses TRBV4-3 with TRBJ1-2; the D gene is possibly TRBD1 (6 bases). Germline V gene sequence: CDR1 LGHNA, CDR2 YSLEER. Trimming cost V 0 bases and J 3 bases, with 14 bases left between them. The CDR3 consists of 16 residues. The CDR3 sequence is CASSQENIDRHYGYTF. In nucleotides, the CDR3 is TGCGCCAGCAGCCAAGAAAATATAGACAGGCACTATGGCTACACCTTC.

The CDR3 nucleotides read TGTGCCAGCAGCCTAAGGGATTCGCCGGGAAACACCATATATTTT. Its translation is CASSLRDSPGNTIYF. V and J are TRBV7-2 and TRBJ1-3; D gene ambiguous. The CDR3 contains 15 residues. Deletions cut 5 bases from V and 4 bases from J, with 15 bases between. The germline CDR1 and CDR2 sequences are SGHTA and FQGNSA.

The chain uses TRBV5-4 and TRBJ1-6, with D uncertain. This CDR3 comprises 16 residues. The germline V gene has CDR1 SGHNT and CDR2 YYREEE (reference sequence). Deletions cut 1 base from V and 3 bases from J, with 11 bases between. CDR3 sequence: CASSLSGSYYNSPLHF. For the CDR3, the DNA is TGTGCCAGCAGCTTGAGTGGCAGCTACTATAATTCACCCCTCCACTTT.

This clone was observed a few times. The chain carries TRBV19 and TRBJ1-5; TRBD1 matches at 9 bases. With 7 bases clipped from V and 2 bases from J, the junction kept 9 bases outside the gene matches. Germline-derived CDR1 and CDR2 are LNHDA and SQIVND (reference sequence). The CDR3 extends over 16 amino acids. CDR3 amino acids: CASTPLTGGRNQPQHF. The CDR3 DNA sequence: TGTGCCAGTACCCCCTTGACAGGGGGACGCAATCAGCCCCAGCATTTT.

V and J are TRBV4-2 and TRBJ2-2, with D tentatively TRBD1 or TRBD2 (5 bases each). The CDR3 loop spans 14 amino acids. V was trimmed by 4 bases and J by 0 bases, leaving 6 bases between them. Germline V lookup: CDR1 LGHNA, CDR2 YNFKEQ. DNA for the CDR3: TGTGCCAGCAGCCGGGGGACGAACACCGGGGAGCTGTTTTTT. Amino acid sequence: CASSRGTNTGELFF.

V gene TRBV7-3 combines with J gene TRBJ2-5, with D perhaps TRBD2 (7 bases). V was pared by 4 bases and J by 4 bases, with 16 bases between. The CDR3 runs to 15 residues. CDR1 is SGHTA and CDR2 is FQGTGA in the germline V gene. The DNA for the CDR3 is TGTGCCAGCAGCTCGTCGGGGGGCCAATTAGAGACCCAGTACTTC. It codes for CASSSSGGQLETQYF.

V gene TRBV6-6 combines with J gene TRBJ1-2, with TRBD1 identical over 11 bases. Germline V gene data show CDR1 as MNHNY and CDR2 as SVGAGI (reference sequence). The CDR3 contains 16 residues. V lost 2 bases, J lost 4 bases, and 6 bases stayed unmatched. The CDR3 here is CASSYPGTGGGYGYTF. The CDR3 nucleotides read TGTGCCAGCAGTTACCCGGGGACAGGGGGAGGCTATGGCTACACCTTC.

CDR3 residues: CAWDDRGSPGYTF. DNA for the CDR3: TGTGCCTGGGACGACAGGGGTAGCCCTGGCTACACCTTC. The chain has TRBV30 and TRBJ1-2; 8 bases map to TRBD1. The trim removed 5 bases at V and 7 bases at J, leaving 9 bases unmatched. Germline values: CDR1 GTSNPN, CDR2 SVGIG (reference sequence). This CDR3 is built from 13 residues. The variable domain in full, with the rest retrieved from reference TRBV30 and TRBJ1-2, is SQTIHQWPATLVQPVGSPLSLECTVEGTSNPNLYWYRQAAGRGLQLLFYSVGIGQISSEVPQNLSASRPQDRQFILSSKKLLLSDSGFYLCAWDDRGSPGYTFGSGTRLTVV.

The chain combines TRBV5-1 with TRBJ1-4; 9 bases are a match to TRBD1. The CDR3 spans 15 residues. CDR1 and CDR2 (germline): SGHRS, YFSETQ. Trimming at V came to 4 bases and at J to 5 bases, leaving 6 bases not matched to a gene. The CDR3 DNA sequence: TGCGCCAGCAGCACGGGGACAGGGTGGAATGAAAAACTGTTTTTT. Protein: CASSTGTGWNEKLFF.

The chain uses TRBV6-2 or TRBV6-3 and TRBJ2-1, with 8 bases fitting TRBD2. This CDR3 has 15 amino acids. Germline V CDR1 and CDR2: MNHEY, SVGEGT. The V segment lost 6 bases and the J segment 3 bases; nucleotides outside the gene matches: 7. For the CDR3, the DNA is TGTGCCAGCAGCTTCGGGGGGGCGGGCTACAATGAGCAGTTCTTC. It codes for CASSFGGAGYNEQFF.

V gene TRBV4-3 combines with J gene TRBJ1-5; tentatively, D is TRBD1 (5 bases). Germline values: CDR1 LGHNA, CDR2 YSLEER. V was shortened by 1 base and J by 7 bases, with 8 bases between the two germline ends. The length of the CDR3 is 13 residues. The CDR3 coding sequence is TGCGCCAGCAGCCAAGGATGGGACCAGCCCCAGCATTTT. Translation: CASSQGWDQPQHF.

A remark on this clone: Other DNA sequences within the sample encode an identical CDR3. The chain uses TRBV6-5 and TRBJ2-7; D may be TRBD1 or TRBD2 (7 bases each). V gave up 4 bases and J gave up 1 base, with 11 bases separating them. This CDR3 is built from 14 residues. The germline V gene encodes CDR1 MNHEY and CDR2 SVGAGI. The CDR3 region is CASSSQGGSYEQYV. For the CDR3, the DNA is TGTGCCAGCAGTTCTCAGGGGGGGTCCTACGAGCAGTACGTC.

The sample holds one count of this clone. The chain joins TRBV7-9 to TRBJ1-4; D is unclear. Per the germline V gene, CDR1 is SEHNR and CDR2 is FQNEAQ (reference sequence). Deletions cut 1 base from V and 7 bases from J, with 13 bases between. The CDR3 totals 15 residues. This CDR3 is CASSLGLPDGEKLFF. In nucleotides, the CDR3 is TGTGCCAGCAGCTTAGGGCTCCCAGATGGTGAAAAACTGTTTTTT.

This sequence joins TRBV5-4 and TRBJ2-7; the match to TRBD1 covers 8 bases. Germline V lookup: CDR1 SGHNT, CDR2 YYREEE (reference sequence). CDR3 size: 14 residues. J lost 3 bases, V lost 2 bases, and 4 bases had no gene match. CDR3 sequence: CASSFKGQDYEQYV. CDR3 coding DNA: TGTGCCAGCAGCTTTAAGGGACAGGACTACGAGCAGTACGTC.

The chain employs TRBV6-2 or TRBV6-3 and TRBJ2-1; D might be TRBD1 or TRBD2, each matching 6 bases. There are 15 residues in the CDR3. V shed 0 bases and J shed 2 bases, with 8 bases lying between them. The V gene's germline CDR1 is MNHEY and CDR2 SVGEGT. The CDR3 bases are TGTGCCAGCAGTTACTCGGGGGGCGCCTACAATGAGCAGTTCTTC. Encoded protein: CASSYSGGAYNEQFF.

The chain recombines TRBV6-2 or TRBV6-3 with TRBJ2-1; 9 nucleotides agree with TRBD2. Germline CDR1 MNHEY, CDR2 SVGEGT. Trimming removed 2 bases from V and 9 bases from J; junction bases left unmatched: 5. The CDR3 has 14 amino acids. CDR3 loop: CASSYGAGGREQFF. CDR3 bases: TGTGCCAGCAGTTACGGGGCGGGGGGGCGTGAGCAGTTCTTC.

This rearrangement joins TRBV7-2 to TRBJ1-1; TRBD1 matches 7 bases. Germline-derived CDR1 and CDR2 are SGHTA and FQGNSA. This CDR3 has 14 residues. Trimming removed 1 base from V and 4 bases from J; junction bases left unmatched: 3. CDR3 protein: CASSLGGDSTEAFF. The DNA of the CDR3 is TGTGCCAGCAGCTTAGGAGGGGACAGCACTGAAGCTTTCTTT.